This T cell receptor (beta chain) was sequenced in a study of molecular identifiers for immune sequencing clone quantification. Findings and caveats of the study: In cases of identical TCR molecules sharing a barcode, highly expanded clone sizes could be underestimated.

This clonotype was seen only a few times. As yet, its antigen is unknown. One entry per CDR3 protein, called by TCRdb with MiXCR from the PCR reads. The sample includes approximately 630,000 distinct CDR3 sequences, over 25% of them seen just once. Libraries for naive CD8 T cells, which were made from around 18,000 to 910,000 sorted cells, drew on 10%, 30% or 50% of the RNA. Sorting isolated naive CD8 T cells as CD8+CD4-CCR7+CD45RA+ events. Germline V gene sequence: CDR1 MGHRA, CDR2 YSYEKL. Trimming left V 0 bases short and J 2 bases short, with 13 bases between. The CDR3 covers 17 residues. The V call is TRBV4-1, the J call TRBJ2-2; D gene uncertain. Sequenced sample: naive CD8+ T cells from blood, with Jurkat cell RNA spiked in. Subset of the sample: FACS-sorted CD8+CD4-CCR7+CD45RA+ naive T cells. This TCR was recovered from a human donor in good health. Some libraries in this study had Jurkat cell RNA spiked in. The CDR3 nucleotides are TGCGCCAGCAGCCAAGATTCGTTTGCCAGAAACACCGGGGAGCTGTTTTTT. Translation gives CASSQDSFARNTGELFF.